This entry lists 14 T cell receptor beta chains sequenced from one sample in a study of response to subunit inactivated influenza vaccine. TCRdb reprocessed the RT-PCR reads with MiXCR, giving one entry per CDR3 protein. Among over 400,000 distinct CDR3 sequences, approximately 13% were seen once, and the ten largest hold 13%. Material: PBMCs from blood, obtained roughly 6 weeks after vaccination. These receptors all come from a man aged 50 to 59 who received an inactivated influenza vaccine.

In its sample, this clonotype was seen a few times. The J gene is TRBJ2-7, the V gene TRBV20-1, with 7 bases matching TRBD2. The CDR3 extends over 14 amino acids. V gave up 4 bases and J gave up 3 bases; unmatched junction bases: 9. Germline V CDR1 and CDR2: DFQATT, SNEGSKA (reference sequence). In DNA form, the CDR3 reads TGCAGTGCTACACTAGCGCCTCACTTCTACGAGCAGTACTTC. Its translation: CSATLAPHFYEQYF.

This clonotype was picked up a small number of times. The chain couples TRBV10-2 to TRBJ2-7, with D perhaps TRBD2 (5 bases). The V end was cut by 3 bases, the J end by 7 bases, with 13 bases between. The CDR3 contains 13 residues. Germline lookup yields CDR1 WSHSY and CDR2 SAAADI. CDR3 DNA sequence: TGCGCCAGCAGTGATTCCGGATCGGGGGAGCAGTACTTC. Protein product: CASSDSGSGEQYF.

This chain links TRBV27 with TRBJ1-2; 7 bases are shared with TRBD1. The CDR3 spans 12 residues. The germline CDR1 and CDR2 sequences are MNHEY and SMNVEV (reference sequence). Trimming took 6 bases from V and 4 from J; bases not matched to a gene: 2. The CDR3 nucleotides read TGTGCCAGCAGGAGGGGGCTCTATGGCTACACCTTC. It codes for CASRRGLYGYTF.

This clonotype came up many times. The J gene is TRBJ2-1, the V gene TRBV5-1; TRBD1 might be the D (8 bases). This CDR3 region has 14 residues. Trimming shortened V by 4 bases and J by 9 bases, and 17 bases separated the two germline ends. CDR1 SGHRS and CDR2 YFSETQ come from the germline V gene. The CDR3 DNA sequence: TGCGCCAGCAGCGGACCCACAGGGGGGGGTGAGCAGTTCTTC. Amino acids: CASSGPTGGGEQFF.

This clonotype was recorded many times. CDR3 amino acids: CASMEGGKKYQPQHF. In DNA, the CDR3 is TGTGCCAGCATGGAGGGGGGGAAGAAGTATCAGCCCCAGCATTTT. The chain employs TRBV28 and TRBJ1-5; D is possibly TRBD1 (6 bases). With 7 bases removed from V and 5 bases from J, the gap between germline ends came to 18 bases. Germline values: CDR1 MDHEN, CDR2 SYDVKM. There are 15 residues in the CDR3.

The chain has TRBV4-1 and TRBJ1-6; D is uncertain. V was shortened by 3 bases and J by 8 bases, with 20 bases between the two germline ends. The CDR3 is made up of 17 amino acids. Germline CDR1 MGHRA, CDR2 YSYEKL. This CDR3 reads CASSQRFVEYGDSPLHF. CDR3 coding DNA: TGCGCCAGCAGCCAGCGTTTTGTAGAATACGGGGATTCACCCCTCCACTTT.

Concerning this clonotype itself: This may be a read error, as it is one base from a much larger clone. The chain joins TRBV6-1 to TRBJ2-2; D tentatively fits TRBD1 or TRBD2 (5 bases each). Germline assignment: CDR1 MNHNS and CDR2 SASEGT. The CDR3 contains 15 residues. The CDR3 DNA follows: TGTGCCAGCAGTAGTGGGACGATCGCCGCCGGGGAGCTGTCTTTT. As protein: CASSSGTIAAGELSF.

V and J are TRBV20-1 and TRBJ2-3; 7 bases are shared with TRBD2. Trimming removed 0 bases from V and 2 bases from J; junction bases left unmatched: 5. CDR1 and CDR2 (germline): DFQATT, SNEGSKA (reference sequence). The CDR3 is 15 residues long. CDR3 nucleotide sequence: TGCAGTGCTAGAGACAAGCGGGACTACACAGATACGCAGTATTTT. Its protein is CSARDKRDYTDTQYF.

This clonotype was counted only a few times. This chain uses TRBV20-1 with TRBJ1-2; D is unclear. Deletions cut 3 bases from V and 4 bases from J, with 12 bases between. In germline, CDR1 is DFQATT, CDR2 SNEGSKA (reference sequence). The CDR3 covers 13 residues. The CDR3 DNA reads TGCAGTGCTAGTTTAGGGTCTGGCTATGGCTACACCTTC. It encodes CSASLGSGYGYTF.

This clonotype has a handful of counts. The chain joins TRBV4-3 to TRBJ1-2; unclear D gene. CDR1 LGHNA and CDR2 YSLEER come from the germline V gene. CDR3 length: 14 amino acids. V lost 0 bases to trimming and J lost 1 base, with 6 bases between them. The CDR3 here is CASSQDRVNYGYTF. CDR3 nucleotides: TGCGCCAGCAGCCAAGATAGGGTTAACTATGGCTACACCTTC.

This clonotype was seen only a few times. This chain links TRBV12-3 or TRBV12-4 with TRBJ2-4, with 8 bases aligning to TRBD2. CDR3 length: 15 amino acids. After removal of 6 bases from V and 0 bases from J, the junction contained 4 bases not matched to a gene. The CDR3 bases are TGTGCCAGCAGCCCGGGGGGGGTAGCCAAAAACATTCAGTACTTC. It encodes CASSPGGVAKNIQYF.

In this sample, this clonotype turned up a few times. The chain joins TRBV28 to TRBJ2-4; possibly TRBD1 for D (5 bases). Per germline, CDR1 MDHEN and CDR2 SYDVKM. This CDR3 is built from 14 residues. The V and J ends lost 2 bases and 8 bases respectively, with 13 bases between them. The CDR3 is CASSLPGGADIQYF. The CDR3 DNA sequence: TGTGCCAGCAGTTTACCAGGTGGGGCAGACATTCAGTACTTC.

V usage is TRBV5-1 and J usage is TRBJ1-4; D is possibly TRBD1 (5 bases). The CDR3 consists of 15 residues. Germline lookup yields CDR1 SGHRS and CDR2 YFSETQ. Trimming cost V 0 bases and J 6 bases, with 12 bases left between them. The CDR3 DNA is TGCGCCAGCAGCTTGGCCGGGGGAGGTGATGAAAAACTGTTTTTT. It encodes CASSLAGGGDEKLFF.

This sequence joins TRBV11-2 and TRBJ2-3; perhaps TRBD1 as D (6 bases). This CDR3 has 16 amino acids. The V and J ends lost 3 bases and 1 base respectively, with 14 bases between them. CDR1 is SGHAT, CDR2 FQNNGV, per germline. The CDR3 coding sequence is TGTGCCAGCAGCTTGGGCAGGGGCTTGGGCACAGATACGCAGTATTTT. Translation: CASSLGRGLGTDTQYF.